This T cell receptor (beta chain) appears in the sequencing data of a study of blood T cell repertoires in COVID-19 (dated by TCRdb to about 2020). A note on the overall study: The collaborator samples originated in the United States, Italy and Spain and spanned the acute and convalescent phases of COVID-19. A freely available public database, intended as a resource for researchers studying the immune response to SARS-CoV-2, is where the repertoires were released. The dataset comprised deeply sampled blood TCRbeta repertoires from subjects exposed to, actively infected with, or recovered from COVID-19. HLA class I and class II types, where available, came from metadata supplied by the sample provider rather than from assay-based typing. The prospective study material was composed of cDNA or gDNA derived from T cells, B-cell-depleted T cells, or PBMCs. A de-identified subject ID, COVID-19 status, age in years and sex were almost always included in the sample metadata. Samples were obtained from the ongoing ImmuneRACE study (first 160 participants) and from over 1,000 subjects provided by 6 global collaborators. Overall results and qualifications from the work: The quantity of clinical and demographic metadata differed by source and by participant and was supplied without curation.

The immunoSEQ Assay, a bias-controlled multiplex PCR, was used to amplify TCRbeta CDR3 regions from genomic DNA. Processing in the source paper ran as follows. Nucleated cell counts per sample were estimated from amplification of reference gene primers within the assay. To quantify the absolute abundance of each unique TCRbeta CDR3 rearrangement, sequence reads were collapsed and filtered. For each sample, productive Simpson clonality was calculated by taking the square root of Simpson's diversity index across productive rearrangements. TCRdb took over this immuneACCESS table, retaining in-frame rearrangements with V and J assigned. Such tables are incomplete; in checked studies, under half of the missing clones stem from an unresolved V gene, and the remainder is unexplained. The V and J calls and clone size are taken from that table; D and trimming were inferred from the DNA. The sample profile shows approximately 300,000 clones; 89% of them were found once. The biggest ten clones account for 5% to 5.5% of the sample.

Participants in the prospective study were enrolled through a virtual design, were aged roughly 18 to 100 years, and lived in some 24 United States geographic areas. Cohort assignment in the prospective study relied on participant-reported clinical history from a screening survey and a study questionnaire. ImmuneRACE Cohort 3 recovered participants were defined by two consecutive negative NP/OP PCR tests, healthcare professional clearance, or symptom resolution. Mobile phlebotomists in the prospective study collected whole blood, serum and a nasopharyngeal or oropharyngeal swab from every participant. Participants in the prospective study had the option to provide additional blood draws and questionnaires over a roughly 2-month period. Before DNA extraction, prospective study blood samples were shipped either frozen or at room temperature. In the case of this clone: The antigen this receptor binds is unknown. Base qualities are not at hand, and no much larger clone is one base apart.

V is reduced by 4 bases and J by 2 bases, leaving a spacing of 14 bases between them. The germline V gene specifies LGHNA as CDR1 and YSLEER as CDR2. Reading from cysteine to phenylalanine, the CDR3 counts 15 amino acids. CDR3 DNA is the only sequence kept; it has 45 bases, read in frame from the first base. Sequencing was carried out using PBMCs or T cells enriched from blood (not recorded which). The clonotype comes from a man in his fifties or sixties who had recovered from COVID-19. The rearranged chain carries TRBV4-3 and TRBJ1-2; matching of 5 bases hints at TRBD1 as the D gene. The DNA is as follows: TGCGCCAGCAGCCCAAATGGGCGGGGGAACTATGGCTACACCTTC. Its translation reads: CASSPNGRGNYGYTF.